This paragraph covers one T cell receptor (beta chain) sequence. Its antigen is not yet known. No qualities accompany the bases; no much larger clone lies one base away. The entry originates in a study of post-analysis software for immune sequencing data (dated by TCRdb to between 2015 and 2016). Regarding the complete study: Relapsing-remitting, secondary progressive and progressive-relapsing multiple sclerosis were recorded as disease courses, and subtype annotation was lacking for some patients. The patient repertoires were compared against roughly 12 previously published healthy control repertoires obtained from donors aged roughly 6 to 25 years. A subset of samples was prepared in parallel using single-end sample barcoding, then pooled and co-amplified after Illumina adapter ligation.

TCR beta repertoires were profiled from peripheral blood of about a dozen young patients with multiple sclerosis to demonstrate the VDJtools post-analysis software. The patients with multiple sclerosis were children and adolescents between about 6 and 17 years of age. General findings and caveats noted by the study authors: Direct clustering with F measure revealed strong co-clustering of samples prepared in the same batch, which led to a batch-effect correction. About 5 TRBV segments, including TRBV5-6, TRBV5-1 and TRBV20-1, were significantly more frequent in patients than controls. The multiple sclerosis patient group was slightly younger than the control group. Normalized Chao1 diversity was significantly lower in multiple sclerosis patients than controls, suggesting substantial peripheral T-cell clonal expansion.

The library came from PCR. These reads were obtained on an Illumina HiSeq 2500. Unique molecular identifiers were incorporated into TCR beta cDNA libraries to reduce PCR and sequencing biases. Per 1 to 10 million input T cells, some 500,000 cDNA molecules were obtained, such that each molecule approximated one T cell. The patient libraries were prepared and sequenced using the same protocol as the earlier healthy control dataset. Samples belonging to the same batch were prepared together, multiplexed and sequenced on a shared HiSeq lane. The source study handled its data this way. Raw barcoded reads were processed with MIGEC, and single-read molecular identifier groups were discarded before consensus assembly and CDR3 extraction. Clonotype tables were post-analysed with VDJtools, normalizing diversity by down-sampling all datasets to the smallest sample size. To correct batch-related cross-sample contamination, repertoire overlap clustering matched CDR3 amino acid sequences but not nucleotide sequences. TCRdb reanalyzed the raw reads on its own, using fastp at Q25 for trimming and MiXCR for clone calling, and kept in-frame beta chains. Every CDR3 protein is listed once, alongside the most common genes and DNA of its rows. It is TCRdb's table, rather than the study itself, that gives the V and J calls and clone size. Here the sample has around 700,000 distinct CDR3 sequences; roughly three fifths occur a single time. The ten largest make up roughly 12% of the sample.

Counted from cysteine to phenylalanine, this CDR3 has 17 amino acids. The read is trimmed to its CDR3 DNA, 51 bases read in frame from base 1. Looking up the germline V gene yields CDR1 SGHRS and CDR2 YFSETQ. V lost 0 bases and J lost 0 bases; the stretch between them is 12 bases long. The source is a girl aged 2 to 10 with multiple sclerosis. The sequenced sample consisted of blood. The rearranged segments are TRBV5-1 and TRBJ2-2; too little of a D gene remains to name it. The nucleotide sequence is given as TGCGCCAGCAGCTTGGCCGTGGGTGCAACGAACACCGGGGAGCTGTTTTTT. This encodes CASSLAVGATNTGELFF.